The 30 T cell receptor beta chains reported below all come from one sample, sequenced in a study of CD8+CD57+ T cells in acquired aplastic anemia. Sequencing involved patients with CD8+CD57+ cell expansion previously shown by flow cytometry. The template for TCR beta VDJ and CDR3 sequence profiling was genomic DNA. MiXCR, applied by TCRdb to the reads, yields one record per CDR3 protein. The sample holds about 240,000 distinct CDR3 sequences, around 46% seen once. Material: sorted CD4+, CD8+, or CD8+CD57+ T cells (not recorded which) from PBMCs. Receptor source: a human donor with aplastic anemia.

The gene calls are TRBV10-1 and TRBJ1-5; D not resolved. The germline V and J ends were trimmed by 3 bases and 11 bases, with 11 bases remaining between them. This CDR3 is built from 12 residues. Germline V gene sequence: CDR1 WNHNN, CDR2 SYGVQD (reference sequence). CDR3 sequence: CASSDSTETQHF. Here the CDR3 DNA reads TGCGCCAGCAGTGACAGCACAGAGACCCAGCATTTT.

For this clonotype: One base away lies a much larger clone, so this may be a sequencing read error. The CDR3 DNA follows: TGTGCCAGCAGGCTCACAGGGGTAGGTAGCTACACCTTC. It codes for CASRLTGVGSYTF. V and J are TRBV6-5 and TRBJ1-2, with 7 bases aligning to TRBD1. This CDR3 region has 13 residues. The trim removed 6 bases at V and 9 bases at J, leaving 10 bases unmatched. The germline CDR1 and CDR2 sequences are MNHEY and SVGAGI.

Ten or more counts support this clonotype. V is TRBV20-1 and J is TRBJ1-1, with D tentatively TRBD1 (5 bases). This CDR3 comprises 14 residues. In germline, CDR1 is DFQATT, CDR2 SNEGSKA (reference sequence). Deletions cut 5 bases from V and 0 bases from J, with 13 bases between. The CDR3 coding sequence is TGCAGTGCTGACATGGGGGGTATGAACACTGAAGCTTTCTTT. It is translated as CSADMGGMNTEAFF.

The chain joins TRBV9 to TRBJ2-7; 10 nucleotides line up with TRBD1. Looked up from germline, CDR1 is SGDLS and CDR2 is YYNGEE. V trimming: 0 bases; J trimming: 5 bases; junction bases outside the gene matches: 5. The CDR3 extends over 15 amino acids. The CDR3 is CASSVEGQGVNEQYF. As DNA, the CDR3 is TGTGCCAGCAGCGTAGAAGGACAGGGGGTCAACGAGCAGTACTTC. Filled out from reference TRBV9 and TRBJ2-7, the complete variable domain reads DSGVTQTPKHLITATGQRVTLRCSPRSGDLSVYWYQQSLDQGLQFLIQYYNGEERAKGNILERFSAQQFPDLHSELNLSSLELGDSALYFCASSVEGQGVNEQYFGPGTRLTVT.

This chain links TRBV10-3 with TRBJ2-7; D might be TRBD2 (5 bases). V shed 5 bases and J shed 5 bases, with 10 bases lying between them. The CDR3 is 12 amino acids. Germline-derived CDR1 and CDR2 are ENHRY and SYGVKD. The CDR3 nucleotides read TGTGCCATCAGTTTCGCTAGCAACGAGCAGTACTTC. This translates into CAISFASNEQYF.

The V call is TRBV20-1, the J call TRBJ1-3; D is undetermined. Germline CDR1 and CDR2: DFQATT and SNEGSKA (reference sequence). V shed 1 base and J shed 2 bases, with 6 bases lying between them. The CDR3 extends over 13 amino acids. Here the CDR3 reads CSARAPPGNTIYF. The CDR3 DNA reads as TGCAGTGCTAGAGCCCCACCTGGAAACACCATATATTTT.

The V and J genes are TRBV29-1 and TRBJ1-2, with 8 bases matching TRBD1. V was clipped by 6 bases and J by 10 bases; unmatched bases: 7. Per germline, CDR1 SQVTM and CDR2 ANQGSEA. CDR3 size: 11 residues. CDR3 bases: TGCAGCGTGGCTCAGGGGGCGGACTACACCTTC. This encodes CSVAQGADYTF.

V usage is TRBV7-9 and J usage is TRBJ2-6; 7 bases fit TRBD1. CDR1 is SEHNR and CDR2 is FQNEAQ in the germline V gene (reference sequence). This CDR3 has 17 residues. V lost 5 bases, J lost 4 bases, and 11 bases stayed unmatched. CDR3: CASSTLPTGAGANVLTF. CDR3 nucleotide sequence: TGTGCCAGCAGCACATTACCTACAGGGGCAGGGGCCAACGTCCTGACTTTC.

This clonotype has ten or more counts. V gene TRBV7-6 combines with J gene TRBJ2-1; D remains ambiguous. From germline, CDR1 is SGHVS and CDR2 FNYEAQ. V was trimmed by 6 bases and J by 7 bases, leaving 7 bases between them. This CDR3 comprises 11 residues. The CDR3 nucleotides read TGTGCCAGCAGAGGGAATAATGAGCAGTTCTTC. Its protein product is CASRGNNEQFF.

This clonotype came up many times. The chain uses TRBV7-2 and TRBJ2-7; tentatively, D is TRBD2 (6 bases). This CDR3 is 12 amino acids long. Trimming removed 2 bases from V and 6 bases from J, with 8 bases in between. The V gene's germline CDR1 is SGHTA and CDR2 FQGNSA. The CDR3 DNA is TGTGCCAGCAGCTTAATGGGGGGCGAGCAGTACTTC. Residues: CASSLMGGEQYF.

This clonotype was picked up a small number of times. Just one base apart from a much larger clone, this may be a read error. V and J are TRBV15 and TRBJ1-2, with a tentative D call TRBD1 (6 bases). CDR1 is LNHNV and CDR2 is YYDKDF in the germline V gene (reference sequence). V lost 3 bases to trimming and J lost 3 bases, with 17 bases between them. This CDR3 contains 16 residues. This CDR3 is CATSRDNRGGYYGYTF. The CDR3 region has the DNA TGTGCCACCAGCAGGGATAATAGGGGGGGATACTATGGCTACACCTTC.

In this sample, this clonotype turned up many times. The V call is TRBV7-2, the J call TRBJ2-7; D gene ambiguous. Trimming pared 1 base from V and 0 bases from J, leaving 7 bases between. The germline V gene has CDR1 SGHTA and CDR2 FQGNSA. This CDR3 comprises 14 residues. The CDR3 sequence: CASSLVPGSYEQYF. In DNA form, the CDR3 reads TGTGCCAGCAGCTTAGTTCCGGGCTCCTACGAGCAGTACTTC. Based on the CDR3 plus reference TRBV7-2 and TRBJ2-7, the full variable domain is GAGVSQSPSNKVTEKGKDVELRCDPISGHTALYWYRQSLGQGLEFLIYFQGNSAPDKSGLPSDRFSAERTGGSVSTLTIQRTQQEDSAVYLCASSLVPGSYEQYFGPGTRLTVT.

In this sample, this clonotype turned up once. The chain employs TRBV6-1 and TRBJ2-1; D is possibly TRBD2 (6 bases). V was pared by 5 bases and J by 3 bases, with 14 bases between. CDR1 MNHNS and CDR2 SASEGT come from the germline V gene. This CDR3 region has 15 residues. CDR3 sequence (DNA): TGTGCCAGCAGTTCGTCCAGCGGGTTCTACAATGAGCAGTTCTTC. This codes for CASSSSSGFYNEQFF.

In its sample, this clonotype was seen many times. The rearrangement uses TRBV20-1 and TRBJ2-2, with 7 bases fitting TRBD2. The germline V gene encodes CDR1 DFQATT and CDR2 SNEGSKA (reference sequence). The CDR3 length is 16 residues. The V and J ends lost 3 bases and 1 base, in that order; junction bases with no gene match: 8. For the CDR3, the DNA is TGCAGTGCTAGGCCCCCTCAGCGGGAGAACACCGGGGAGCTGTTTTTT. Its translation: CSARPPQRENTGELFF.

This clonotype is a singleton in its sample. V usage is TRBV5-1 and J usage is TRBJ1-5, with D possibly matching TRBD1 (6 bases). Germline values: CDR1 SGHRS, CDR2 YFSETQ. Trimming removed 0 bases from V and 3 bases from J, with 7 bases in between. This CDR3 is 14 amino acids long. The CDR3 DNA follows: TGCGCCAGCAGCTTGGGGACAGTCAATCAGCCCCAGCATTTT. It translates to CASSLGTVNQPQHF.

This clonotype was counted ten times or more. This sequence joins TRBV6-6 and TRBJ2-1; D is perhaps TRBD1 or TRBD2 (6 bases each). This CDR3 region has 15 residues. The V end was cut by 5 bases, the J end by 6 bases, with 17 bases between. Germline CDR1 MNHNY, CDR2 SVGAGI (reference sequence). CDR3 protein: CASSPRGAKSNEQFF. CDR3 coding DNA: TGTGCCAGCAGTCCGAGGGGGGCCAAGAGCAATGAGCAGTTCTTC.

V is TRBV7-8 and J is TRBJ2-5, with 13 bases that match TRBD2. This CDR3 contains 16 residues. V shed 5 bases, J shed 5 bases, and the junction held 8 bases outside the gene matches. CDR1 SGHVS and CDR2 FQNEAQ come from the germline V gene. The CDR3 here is CASSPGLAGLLETQYF. The CDR3 coding sequence is TGTGCCAGCAGCCCGGGACTAGCGGGGTTGCTCGAGACCCAGTACTTC.

This clonotype appeared many times. This chain joins TRBV4-3 and TRBJ1-5; 9 bases line up with TRBD1. Trimming removed 3 bases from V and 2 bases from J; junction bases left unmatched: 5. The CDR3 has 16 amino acids. Germline V gives CDR1 LGHNA, CDR2 YSLEER. CDR3 bases: TGCGCCAGCAGCCACGACAGACAGGGGGGCAATCAGCCCCAGCATTTT. This sequence encodes CASSHDRQGGNQPQHF.

This clonotype was detected many times. Mismatch with germline at one junction end may stem from a read error. The rearrangement joins TRBV7-7 to TRBJ2-7; a weak D match, TRBD2 (6 bases). CDR3 length: 16 amino acids. Germline V gene data show CDR1 as SSHAT and CDR2 as FNYEAQ (reference sequence). The CDR3 DNA sequence: TGTGCTAGCAGCTTGGCCCTTCCCCGGGACTCCCACGAGCAGTACTTC. Its protein product is CASSLALPRDSHEQYF. Filled out from reference TRBV7-7 and TRBJ2-7, the complete variable domain reads GAGVSQSPRYKVTKRGQDVTLRCDPISSHATLYWYQQALGQGPEFLTYFNYEAQPDKSGLPSDRFSAERPEGSISTLTIQRTEQRDSAMYRCASSLALPRDSHEQYFGPGTRLTVT.

The chain has TRBV2 and TRBJ1-1; 7 bases are a match to TRBD1. V was pared by 2 bases and J by 0 bases, with 6 bases of the junction left unmatched. This CDR3 has 16 amino acids. Germline-derived CDR1 and CDR2 are SNHLY and FYNNEI. The chain's CDR3 is CASSERQGPLNTEAFF. The CDR3 DNA is TGTGCCAGCAGTGAACGACAGGGCCCTTTGAACACTGAAGCTTTCTTT.

This chain uses TRBV15 with TRBJ2-5; D remains ambiguous. The V gene's germline CDR1 is LNHNV and CDR2 YYDKDF (reference sequence). The ends were cut back, 0 bases at V and 2 bases at J, with 4 bases in the middle. This CDR3 comprises 13 residues. The CDR3 loop is CATSRELQETQYF. The CDR3 bases are TGTGCCACCAGCAGAGAACTGCAAGAGACCCAGTACTTC.

The sample holds many counts of this clonotype. The CDR3 loop reads CASSGDRGYEQYF. In DNA, the CDR3 is TGCGCCAGCAGCGGCGACAGGGGTTACGAGCAGTACTTC. This sequence joins TRBV4-3 and TRBJ2-7, with TRBD1 matching over 8 bases. Germline CDR1 and CDR2: LGHNA and YSLEER. The length of the CDR3 is 13 residues. J was trimmed by 4 bases and V by 5 bases; bases with no gene match: 4.

This clonotype was found many times. The V and J genes are TRBV11-2 and TRBJ2-1; weak D call: TRBD2 (5 bases). The CDR3 runs to 16 residues. Trimming cost V 3 bases and J 5 bases, with 17 bases left between them. CDR1 and CDR2 (germline): SGHAT, FQNNGV. The DNA of the CDR3 is TGTGCCAGCAGCTTCCATATACTCGGGATCCACAATGAGCAGTTCTTC. This gives the protein CASSFHILGIHNEQFF.

This clonotype was seen a handful of times. The chain combines TRBV11-1 with TRBJ2-7, with TRBD1 matching over 7 bases. The CDR3 covers 16 residues. Germline-derived CDR1 and CDR2 are SGHAT and FQDESV (reference sequence). Trimming took 5 bases from V and 4 from J; bases not matched to a gene: 14. CDR3 sequence (DNA): TGTGCCAGCAGCCCCTGTAGGGGGACAGCTTGTTACGAGCAGTACTTC. Protein product: CASSPCRGTACYEQYF.

The chain links TRBV27 to TRBJ2-1; D unclear. The CDR3 is made up of 12 amino acids. V was trimmed by 3 bases and J by 7 bases, leaving 7 bases between them. Germline values: CDR1 MNHEY, CDR2 SMNVEV (reference sequence). This CDR3 reads CASSFSVNEQFF. In nucleotides, the CDR3 is TGTGCCAGCAGTTTCTCAGTGAATGAGCAGTTCTTC.

For this clonotype: One end of the junction fails to match germline, which may point to a read error. The chain uses TRBV10-2 and TRBJ1-5; D is unresolved. Germline V gene data show CDR1 as WSHSY and CDR2 as SAAADI. The CDR3 consists of 13 residues. CDR3 region: CASMGRPSQPQHF. The CDR3 region has the DNA TGTGCCAGCATGGGGAGGCCGAGTCAGCCCCAGCATTTT.

This clonotype was recorded many times. This chain links TRBV7-6 with TRBJ1-1; no clear D gene. The CDR3 extends over 14 amino acids. Germline lookup yields CDR1 SGHVS and CDR2 FNYEAQ. V shed 2 bases and J shed 3 bases, with 10 bases lying between them. The CDR3 sequence: CASSLHAGYTEAFF. DNA for the CDR3: TGTGCCAGCAGCTTACACGCGGGTTACACTGAAGCTTTCTTT.

This clonotype was detected only a few times. This chain connects TRBV24-1 to TRBJ1-2, with D unclear. The V gene lost 0 bases and the J gene lost 4 bases, with 2 bases spanning the gap. The CDR3 length is 12 residues. Germline V lookup: CDR1 KGHDR, CDR2 SFDVKD. For the CDR3, the DNA is TGTGCCACCAGTGATTTGTTCTATGGCTACACCTTC. This codes for CATSDLFYGYTF.

This clonotype was counted at least ten times. The chain combines TRBV27 with TRBJ2-7; D unresolved. Germline V gives CDR1 MNHEY, CDR2 SMNVEV (reference sequence). V lost 5 bases and J lost 3, with 14 bases in between. CDR3 length: 14 amino acids. CDR3 loop: CASSAPGRIYEQYF. The DNA for the CDR3 is TGTGCCAGCAGTGCCCCGGGCCGGATCTACGAGCAGTACTTC.

This clonotype was detected many times. The chain links TRBV12-3 or TRBV12-4 to TRBJ1-1, with D hard to call. The CDR3 runs 11 residues. V lost 8 bases and J 1 base, leaving 5 bases between the germline ends. The CDR3 DNA reads TGTGCCAGCGTCCAGAACACTGAAGCTTTCTTT. Encoded protein: CASVQNTEAFF.